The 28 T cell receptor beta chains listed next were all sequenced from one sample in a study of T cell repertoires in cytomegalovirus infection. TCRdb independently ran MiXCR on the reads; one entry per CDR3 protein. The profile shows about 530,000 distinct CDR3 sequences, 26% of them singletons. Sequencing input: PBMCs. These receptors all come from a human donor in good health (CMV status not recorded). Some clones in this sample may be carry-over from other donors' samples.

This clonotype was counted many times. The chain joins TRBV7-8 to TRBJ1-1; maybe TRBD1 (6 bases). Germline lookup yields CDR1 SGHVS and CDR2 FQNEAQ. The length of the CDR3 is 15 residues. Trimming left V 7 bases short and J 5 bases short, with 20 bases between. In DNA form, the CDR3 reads TGTGCCAGCAACTCTCGCTCTCAGGGGAATACTGAAGCTTTCTTT. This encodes CASNSRSQGNTEAFF. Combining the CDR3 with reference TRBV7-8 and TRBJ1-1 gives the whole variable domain GAGVSQSPRYKVAKRGQDVALRCDPISGHVSLFWYQQALGQGPEFLTYFQNEAQLDKSGLPSDRFFAERPEGSVSTLKIQRTQQEDSAVYLCASNSRSQGNTEAFFGQGTRLTVV.

CDR3 nucleotide sequence: TGTGCCAGCAGTGAGGCCTCCCGCGGCATTCAGTACTTC. Amino acids: CASSEASRGIQYF. The V call is TRBV2, the J call TRBJ2-4; D is unresolved. Trimming stripped 3 bases from V and 9 bases from J, with 12 bases between. Germline-derived CDR1 and CDR2 are SNHLY and FYNNEI. This CDR3 region has 13 residues.

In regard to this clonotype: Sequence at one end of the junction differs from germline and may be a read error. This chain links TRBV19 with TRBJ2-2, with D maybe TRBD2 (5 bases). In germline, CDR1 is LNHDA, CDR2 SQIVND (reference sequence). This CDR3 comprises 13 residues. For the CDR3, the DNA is TGTGCCAGCGTCGGATTAGGCACCGGGAAGCTGTTTTTT. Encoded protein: CASVGLGTGKLFF.

This CDR3 reads CASSILAGSYEQYF. The CDR3 region has the DNA TGTGCCAGCTCAATACTAGCGGGGAGCTACGAGCAGTACTTC. The chain employs TRBV18 and TRBJ2-7; 10 bases agree with TRBD2. J gave up 3 bases and V 5 bases, and 4 bases lay outside the gene matches. The CDR3 consists of 14 residues. CDR1 is KGHSH, CDR2 LQKENI, per germline.

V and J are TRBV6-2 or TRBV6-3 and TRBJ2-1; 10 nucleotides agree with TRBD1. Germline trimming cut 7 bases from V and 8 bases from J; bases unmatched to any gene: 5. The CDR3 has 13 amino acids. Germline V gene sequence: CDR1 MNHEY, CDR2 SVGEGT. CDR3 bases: TGTGCCAGCAAACCCGGGACAGGGGATGAGCAGTTCTTC. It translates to CASKPGTGDEQFF.

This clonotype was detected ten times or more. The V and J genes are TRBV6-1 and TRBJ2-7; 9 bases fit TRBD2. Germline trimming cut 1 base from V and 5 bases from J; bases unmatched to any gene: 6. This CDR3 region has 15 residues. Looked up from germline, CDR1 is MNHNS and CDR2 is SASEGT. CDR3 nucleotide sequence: TGTGCCAGCAGTGAAGGATATAGCGGGAGTCACGAGCAGTACTTC. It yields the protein CASSEGYSGSHEQYF.

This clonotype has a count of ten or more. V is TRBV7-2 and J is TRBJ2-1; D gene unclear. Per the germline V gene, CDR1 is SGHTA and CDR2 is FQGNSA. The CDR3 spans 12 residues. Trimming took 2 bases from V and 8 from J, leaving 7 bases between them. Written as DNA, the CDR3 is TGTGCCAGCAGCTTACGGCGTGATGAGCAGTTCTTC. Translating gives CASSLRRDEQFF.

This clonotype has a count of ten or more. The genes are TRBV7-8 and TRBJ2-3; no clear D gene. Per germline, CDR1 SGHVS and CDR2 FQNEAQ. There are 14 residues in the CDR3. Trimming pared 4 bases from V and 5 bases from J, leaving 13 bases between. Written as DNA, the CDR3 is TGTGCCAGCAGCTCCAACATGGTTGGAGATACGCAGTATTTT. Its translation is CASSSNMVGDTQYF.

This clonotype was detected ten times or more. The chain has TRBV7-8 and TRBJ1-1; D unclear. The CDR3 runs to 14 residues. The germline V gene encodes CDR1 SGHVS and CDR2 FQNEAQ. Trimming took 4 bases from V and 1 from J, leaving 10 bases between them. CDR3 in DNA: TGTGCCAGCAGCTCTACCAACTGGAACACTGAAGCTTTCTTT. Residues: CASSSTNWNTEAFF.

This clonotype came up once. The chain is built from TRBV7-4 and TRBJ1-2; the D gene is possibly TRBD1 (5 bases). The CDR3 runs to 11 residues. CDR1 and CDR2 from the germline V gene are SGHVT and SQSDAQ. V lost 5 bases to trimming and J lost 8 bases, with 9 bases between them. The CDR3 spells CASSTQGGYTF. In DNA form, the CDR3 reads TGTGCCAGCAGCACCCAGGGAGGCTACACCTTC.

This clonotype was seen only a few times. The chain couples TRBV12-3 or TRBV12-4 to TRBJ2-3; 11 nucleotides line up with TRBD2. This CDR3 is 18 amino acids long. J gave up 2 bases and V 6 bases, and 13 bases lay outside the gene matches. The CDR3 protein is CASSPGVAGGKHTDTQYF. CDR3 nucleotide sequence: TGTGCCAGCAGCCCCGGGGTAGCGGGAGGGAAGCACACAGATACGCAGTATTTT.

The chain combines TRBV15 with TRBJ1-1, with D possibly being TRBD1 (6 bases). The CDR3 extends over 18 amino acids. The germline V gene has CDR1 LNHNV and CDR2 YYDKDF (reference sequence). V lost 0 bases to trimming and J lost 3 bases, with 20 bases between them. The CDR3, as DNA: TGTGCCACCAGCAGAGATGGGGGGCTCTACAATTGGGACACTGAAGCTTTCTTT. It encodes CATSRDGGLYNWDTEAFF. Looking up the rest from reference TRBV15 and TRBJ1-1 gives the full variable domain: DAMVIQNPRYQVTQFGKPVTLSCSQTLNHNVMYWYQQKSSQAPKLLFHYYDKDFNNEADTPDNFQSRRPNTSFCFLDIRSPGLGDTAMYLCATSRDGGLYNWDTEAFFGQGTRLTVV.

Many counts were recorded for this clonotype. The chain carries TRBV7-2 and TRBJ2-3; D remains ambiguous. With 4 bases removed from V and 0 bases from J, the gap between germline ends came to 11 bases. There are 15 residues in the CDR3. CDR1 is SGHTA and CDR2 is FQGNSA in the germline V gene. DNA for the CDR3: TGTGCCAGCAGCTCGGCAGTGGGTAGCACAGATACGCAGTATTTT. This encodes CASSSAVGSTDTQYF.

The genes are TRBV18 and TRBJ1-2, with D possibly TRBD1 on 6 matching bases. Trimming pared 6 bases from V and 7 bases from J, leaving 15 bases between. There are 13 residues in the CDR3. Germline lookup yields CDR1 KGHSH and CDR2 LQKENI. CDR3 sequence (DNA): TGTGCCAGCTCGTCACAGGGAGATCGTGGCTACACCTTC. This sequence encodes CASSSQGDRGYTF.

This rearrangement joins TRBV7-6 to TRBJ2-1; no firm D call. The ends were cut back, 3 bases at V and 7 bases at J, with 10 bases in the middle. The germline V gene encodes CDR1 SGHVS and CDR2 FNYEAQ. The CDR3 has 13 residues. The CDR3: CASSFNPANEQFF. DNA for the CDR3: TGTGCCAGCAGCTTCAACCCAGCTAATGAGCAGTTCTTC.

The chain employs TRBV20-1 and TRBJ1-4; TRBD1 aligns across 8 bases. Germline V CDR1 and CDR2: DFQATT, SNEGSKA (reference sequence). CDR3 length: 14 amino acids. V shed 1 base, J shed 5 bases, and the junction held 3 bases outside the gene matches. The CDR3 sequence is CSARVTGVNEKLFF. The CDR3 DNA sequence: TGCAGTGCTAGAGTGACAGGGGTCAATGAAAAACTGTTTTTT.

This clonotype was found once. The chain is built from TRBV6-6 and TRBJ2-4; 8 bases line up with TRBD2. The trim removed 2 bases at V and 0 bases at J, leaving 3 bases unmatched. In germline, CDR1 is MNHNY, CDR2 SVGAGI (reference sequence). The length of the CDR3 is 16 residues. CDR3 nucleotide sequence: TGTGCCAGCAGTTACGGCGGGGGGCTAGCCAAAAACATTCAGTACTTC. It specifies CASSYGGGLAKNIQYF.

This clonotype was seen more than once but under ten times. CDR3 DNA sequence: TGTGCCAGCAGCTTACGATCGGGAGCTGACGGGGAGCTGTTTTTT. This codes for CASSLRSGADGELFF. The V gene is TRBV11-3, the J gene TRBJ2-2, with D maybe TRBD2 (6 bases). Between the trimmed V and J ends, which lost 2 bases and 7 bases, there was a span of 14 bases. Germline CDR1 SGHNT, CDR2 YENEEA. The CDR3 is 15 residues long.

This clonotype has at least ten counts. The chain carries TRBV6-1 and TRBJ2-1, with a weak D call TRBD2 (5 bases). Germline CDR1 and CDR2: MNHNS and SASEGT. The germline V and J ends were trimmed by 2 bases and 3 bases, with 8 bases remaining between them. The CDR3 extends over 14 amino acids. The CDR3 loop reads CASSESGGYNEQFF. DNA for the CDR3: TGTGCCAGCAGTGAAAGCGGTGGCTACAATGAGCAGTTCTTC.

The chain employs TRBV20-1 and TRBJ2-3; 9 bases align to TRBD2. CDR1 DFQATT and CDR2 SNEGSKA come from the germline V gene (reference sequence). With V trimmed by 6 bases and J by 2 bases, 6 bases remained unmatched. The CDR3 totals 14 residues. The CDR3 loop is CSAPTSGDTDTQYF. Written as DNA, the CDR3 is TGCAGTGCGCCGACTAGCGGAGACACAGATACGCAGTATTTT.

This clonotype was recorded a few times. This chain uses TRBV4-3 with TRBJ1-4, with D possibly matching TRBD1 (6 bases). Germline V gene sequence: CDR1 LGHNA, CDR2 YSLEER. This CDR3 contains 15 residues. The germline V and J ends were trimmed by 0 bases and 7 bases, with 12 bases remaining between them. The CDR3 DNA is TGCGCCAGCAGCCAAGACCGGGGGCAGGGTGAAAAACTGTTTTTT. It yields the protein CASSQDRGQGEKLFF.

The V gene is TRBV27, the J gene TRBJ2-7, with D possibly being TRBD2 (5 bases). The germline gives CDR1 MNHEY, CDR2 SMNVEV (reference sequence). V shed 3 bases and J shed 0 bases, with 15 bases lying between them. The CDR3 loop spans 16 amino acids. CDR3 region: CASSFFGLQSSYEQYF. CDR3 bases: TGTGCCAGCAGTTTTTTCGGACTGCAAAGCTCCTACGAGCAGTACTTC.

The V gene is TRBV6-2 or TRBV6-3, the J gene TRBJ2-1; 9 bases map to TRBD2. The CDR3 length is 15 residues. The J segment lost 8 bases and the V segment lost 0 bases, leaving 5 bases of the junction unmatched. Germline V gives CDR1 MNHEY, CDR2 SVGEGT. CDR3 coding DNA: TGTGCCAGCAGTTACTCGGCGGGAGGGCCGGATGAGCAGTTCTTC. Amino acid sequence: CASSYSAGGPDEQFF.

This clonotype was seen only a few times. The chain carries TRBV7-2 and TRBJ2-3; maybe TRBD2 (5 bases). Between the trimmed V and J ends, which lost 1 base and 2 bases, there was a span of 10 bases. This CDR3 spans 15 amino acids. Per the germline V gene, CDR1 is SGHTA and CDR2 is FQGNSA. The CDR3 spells CASSLVPLATDTQYF. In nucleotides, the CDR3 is TGTGCCAGCAGCTTAGTACCCCTAGCCACAGATACGCAGTATTTT.

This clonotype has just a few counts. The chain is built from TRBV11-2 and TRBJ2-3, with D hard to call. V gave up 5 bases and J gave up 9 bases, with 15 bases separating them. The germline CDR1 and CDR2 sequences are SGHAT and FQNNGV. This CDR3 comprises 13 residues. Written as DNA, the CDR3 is TGTGCCAGCAGCCGATTCGGGTCGAAGACGCAGTATTTT. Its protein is CASSRFGSKTQYF.

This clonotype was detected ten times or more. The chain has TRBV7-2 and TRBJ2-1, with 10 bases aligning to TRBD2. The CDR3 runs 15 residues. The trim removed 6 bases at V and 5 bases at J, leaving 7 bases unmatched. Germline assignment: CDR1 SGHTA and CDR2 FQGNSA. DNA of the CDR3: TGTGCCAGCAGTTTTACTAGCGGGGTTAACAATGAGCAGTTCTTC. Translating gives CASSFTSGVNNEQFF.

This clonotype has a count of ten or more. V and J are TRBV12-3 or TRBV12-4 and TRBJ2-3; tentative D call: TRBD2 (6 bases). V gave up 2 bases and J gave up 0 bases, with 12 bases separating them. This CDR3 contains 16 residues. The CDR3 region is CASSLPLAYSTDTQYF. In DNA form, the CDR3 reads TGTGCCAGCAGTTTACCTCTAGCGTATAGCACAGATACGCAGTATTTT.

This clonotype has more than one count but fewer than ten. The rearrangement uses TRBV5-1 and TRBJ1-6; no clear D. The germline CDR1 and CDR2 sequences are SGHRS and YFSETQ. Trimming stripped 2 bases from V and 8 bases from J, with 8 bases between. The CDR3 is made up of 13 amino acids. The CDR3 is CASSFGEDSPLHF. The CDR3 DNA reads TGCGCCAGCAGCTTTGGGGAGGATTCACCCCTCCACTTT.